This T cell receptor (beta chain) was identified in a study of OX40 agonist ivuxolimab in advanced cancers. Looking at the study overall: Patients in the trial were receiving intravenous ivuxolimab every 2 weeks, at doses of 0.01 to 10 mg/kg. Head and neck, renal cell, melanoma or hepatocellular carcinoma were the cancers that dose-escalation patients had. Having had anti-PD-1, anti-PD-L1 or anti-CTLA-4 therapy before was allowed, and 40% to 45% had some. Notes on the study in general: In a subset of nonresponders, normalized T-cell clonal expansion was also low.

Remarks on this clone: Its antigen is not identified.

Trimming took 0 bases from V and 4 from J, leaving 9 bases between them. The length of the CDR3 is 14 residues. Germline-derived CDR1 and CDR2 are MNHEY and SVGAGI. Clones were read by immunoSEQ multiplex PCR, and TCRdb kept only the in-frame ones, dropping some. The sample includes some 70,000 clones, 85% seen only once; the top ten take 5.5% to 7.5%. The sequenced sample was CD4+ or CD8+ T cells sorted from blood, obtained in a trial of the OX40 agonist ivuxolimab. The rearrangement links TRBV6-5 to TRBJ2-5; a possible D gene is TRBD2 (6 bases). This clonotype originated in an adult with an advanced solid tumor such as melanoma, head and neck, liver or kidney cancer. CDR3 sequence: CASSYSAGRETQYF. CDR3 sequence (DNA): TGTGCCAGCAGTTACTCAGCGGGCCGAGAGACCCAGTACTTC.